This T cell receptor (beta chain) is from a study of cytomegalovirus exposure and HLA in healthy donors. The PCR ran on 60 Vbeta and 13 Jbeta primers. Produced via immunoSEQ multiplex PCR; TCRdb's table is partial and in-frame only. The table includes tens of thousands of clones, around three fifths detected once. This clone came up once. The sequence was obtained from a woman aged 45 to 65 in good health and CMV-seropositive. The sample comprised PBMCs.

CDR3 loop: CASTRVRSTPGNTIYF. The CDR3 coding sequence is TGTGCCAGCACCCGGGTCCGGTCGACTCCTGGAAACACCATATATTTT. The chain combines TRBV7-9 with TRBJ1-3, with D unclear. The CDR3 is 16 amino acids. Trimming stripped 7 bases from V and 2 bases from J, with 18 bases between. Germline CDR1 SEHNR, CDR2 FQNEAQ (reference sequence).